This record looks at one T cell receptor (beta chain) sequence and its context. Its cognate antigen is unknown. The CDR3 is 12 residues long. Germline V gene data show CDR1 as SQVTM and CDR2 as ANQGSEA. V lost 6 bases and J lost 0, with 6 bases in between. Each donor gave roughly 9.2 milliliters of peripheral blood. This entry belongs to a study of blood T cells in healthy people across ages. General study findings and limits: Unsorted PBMC input precluded a conclusive naive versus antigen-experienced comparison. Donor CMV status, an unknown factor, possibly confounded changes in expanded clonotypes.

Then a second PCR, running about 7 to 11 cycles, was carried out with a sample-barcoded 5' primer and a J-beta primer mix. TCRdb re-derived calls from the 5' RACE reads in MiXCR, one entry per CDR3 protein. The sample carries roughly 1.7 million distinct CDR3 sequences, almost 35% recorded once. The specimen was blood. V is TRBV29-1 and J is TRBJ2-1; D gene uncertain. The receptor comes from a woman aged 25 to 39 in good health. The CDR3 loop is CSVYGSYNEQFF. The CDR3 DNA reads TGCAGCGTATACGGCTCCTACAATGAGCAGTTCTTC.